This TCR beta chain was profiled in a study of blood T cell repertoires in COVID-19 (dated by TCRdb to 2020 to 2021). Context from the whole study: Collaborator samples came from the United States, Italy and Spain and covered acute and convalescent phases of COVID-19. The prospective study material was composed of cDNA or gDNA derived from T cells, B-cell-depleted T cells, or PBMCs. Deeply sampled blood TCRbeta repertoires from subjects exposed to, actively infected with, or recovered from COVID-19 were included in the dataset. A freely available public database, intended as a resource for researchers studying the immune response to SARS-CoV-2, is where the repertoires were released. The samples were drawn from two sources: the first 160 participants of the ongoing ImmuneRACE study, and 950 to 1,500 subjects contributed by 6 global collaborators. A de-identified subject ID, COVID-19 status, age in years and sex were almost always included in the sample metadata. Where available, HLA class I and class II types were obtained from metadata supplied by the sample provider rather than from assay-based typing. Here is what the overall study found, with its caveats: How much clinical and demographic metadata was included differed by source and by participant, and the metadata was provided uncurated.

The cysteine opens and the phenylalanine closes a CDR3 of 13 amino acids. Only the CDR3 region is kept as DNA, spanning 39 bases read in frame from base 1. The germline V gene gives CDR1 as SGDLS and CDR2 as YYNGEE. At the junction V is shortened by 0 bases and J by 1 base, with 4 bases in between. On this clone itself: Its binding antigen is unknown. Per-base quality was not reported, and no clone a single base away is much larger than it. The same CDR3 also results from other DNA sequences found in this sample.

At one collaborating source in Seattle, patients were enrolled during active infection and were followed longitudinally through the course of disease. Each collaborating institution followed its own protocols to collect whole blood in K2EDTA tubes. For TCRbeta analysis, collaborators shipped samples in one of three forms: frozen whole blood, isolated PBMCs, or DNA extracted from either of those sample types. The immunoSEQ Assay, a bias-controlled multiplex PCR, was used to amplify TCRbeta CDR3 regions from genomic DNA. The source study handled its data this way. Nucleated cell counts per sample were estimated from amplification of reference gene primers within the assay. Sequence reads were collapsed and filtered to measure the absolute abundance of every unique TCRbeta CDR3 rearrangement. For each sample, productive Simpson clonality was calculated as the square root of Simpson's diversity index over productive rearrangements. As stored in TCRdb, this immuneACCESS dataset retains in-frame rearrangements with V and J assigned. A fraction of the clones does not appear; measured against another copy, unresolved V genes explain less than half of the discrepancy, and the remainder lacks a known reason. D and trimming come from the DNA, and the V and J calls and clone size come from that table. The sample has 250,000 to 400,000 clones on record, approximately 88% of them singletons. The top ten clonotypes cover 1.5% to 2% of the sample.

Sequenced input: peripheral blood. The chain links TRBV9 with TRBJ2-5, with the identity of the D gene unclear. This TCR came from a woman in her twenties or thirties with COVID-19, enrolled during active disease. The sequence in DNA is TGTGCCAGCAGCGTAGCCAGCCAAGAGACCCAGTACTTC. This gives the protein CASSVASQETQYF.